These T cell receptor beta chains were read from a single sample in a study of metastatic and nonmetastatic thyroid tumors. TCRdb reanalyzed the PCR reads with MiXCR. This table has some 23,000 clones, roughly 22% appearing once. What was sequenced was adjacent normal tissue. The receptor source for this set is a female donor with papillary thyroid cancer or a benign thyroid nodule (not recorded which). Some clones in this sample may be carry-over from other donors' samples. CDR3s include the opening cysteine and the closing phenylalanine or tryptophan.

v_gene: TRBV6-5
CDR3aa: CASSSASREAFF

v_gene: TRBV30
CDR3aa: CAWNTGQGTASPLHF

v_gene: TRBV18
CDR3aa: CASSPRGEQPQHF

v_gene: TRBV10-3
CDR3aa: CAISESTGASTGELFF

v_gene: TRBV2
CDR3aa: CVSSPEWGSGNTIYF

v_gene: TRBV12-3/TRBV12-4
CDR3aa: CASTISDRRGSPLHF

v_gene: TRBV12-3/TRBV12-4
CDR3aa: CASSLEGEGTEAFF

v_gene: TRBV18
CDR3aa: CASSQGSEKLFF

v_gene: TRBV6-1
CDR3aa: CASKGSGGPYEQYF

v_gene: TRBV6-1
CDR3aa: CASTDNDGRNQPQHF

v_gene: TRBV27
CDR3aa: CASSLFGTDTQYF

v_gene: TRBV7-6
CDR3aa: CASSLGPGDELFF

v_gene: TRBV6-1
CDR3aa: CASSVGQGSGHPQHF

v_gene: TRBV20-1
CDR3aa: CSARAGNPIYF

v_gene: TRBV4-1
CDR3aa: CASSQVGQALFF

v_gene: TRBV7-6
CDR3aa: CASISWTLYEQYF

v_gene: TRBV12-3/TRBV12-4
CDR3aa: CASSARTGVTEAFF

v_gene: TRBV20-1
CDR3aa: CSVPDRGRQLQYF

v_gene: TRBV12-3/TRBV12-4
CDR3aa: CASSFLVGERYTF

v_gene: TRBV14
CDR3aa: CETPPPLNYGYTF

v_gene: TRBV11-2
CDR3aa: CASSLGLAGGDSNEQFF

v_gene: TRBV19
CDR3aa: CASSIFPPARQPQHF

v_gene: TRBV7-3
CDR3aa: CASSRGGLVSTGELSF

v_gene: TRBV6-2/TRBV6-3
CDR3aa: CASSYGESGSYEQFF

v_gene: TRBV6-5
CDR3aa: CASSSGVGYTF

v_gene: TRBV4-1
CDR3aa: CASSQEGGGSEAFF

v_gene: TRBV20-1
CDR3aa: CSARKDSNQPQHF

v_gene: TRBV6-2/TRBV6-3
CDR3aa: CASSSGQPASRYEQYF

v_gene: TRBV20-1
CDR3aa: CSARRTAEPEAFF

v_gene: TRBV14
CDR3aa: CASRRAGQGSEQYF

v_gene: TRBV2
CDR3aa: CASSVSYGGGADQPQHF

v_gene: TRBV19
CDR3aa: CASSTGQLNTEAFF

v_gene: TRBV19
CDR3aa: CASSTGTSGAQYF

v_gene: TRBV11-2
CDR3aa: CASSPSWRLAGDMGEQYF

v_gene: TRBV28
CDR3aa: CATFPTVQTVPSYEQYF

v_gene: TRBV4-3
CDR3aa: CASSQDLTGPSTDTQYF

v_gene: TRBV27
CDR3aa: CASSFGRIDTQYF

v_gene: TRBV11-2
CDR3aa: CASSLSSGHYEQYF

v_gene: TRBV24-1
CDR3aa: CATSDKGSSGKGNEQFF

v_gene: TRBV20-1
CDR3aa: CSATGLAGMYEQYF

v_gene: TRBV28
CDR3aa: CASRAVLAGTYEQYF

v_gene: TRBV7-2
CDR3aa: CASSFRQAWEQYF

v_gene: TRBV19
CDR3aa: CASSMDGYYGYTF

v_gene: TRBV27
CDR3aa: CASSSGRGSPQHF

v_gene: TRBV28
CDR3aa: CASRSWEKLFF

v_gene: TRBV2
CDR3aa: CASIQGNEQYF

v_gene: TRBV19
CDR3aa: CASSMSGSLYNERFF

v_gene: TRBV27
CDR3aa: CASSLVRGRTYNEQFF

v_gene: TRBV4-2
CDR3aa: CASSQGLGQGSEKLFF

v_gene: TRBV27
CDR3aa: CASKSGTWGFGEQYF

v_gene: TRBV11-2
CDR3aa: CASRPLAGNREQFF

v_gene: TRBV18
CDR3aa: CASSSTRHETQYF

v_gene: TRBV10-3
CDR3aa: CAIRGASTGELFF

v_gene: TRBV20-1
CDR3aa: CSARAGTNQPQHF

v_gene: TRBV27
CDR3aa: CASSLQGANNEAFF

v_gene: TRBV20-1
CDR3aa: CSARKAGGLAGELFF

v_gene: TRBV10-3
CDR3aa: CAISEGKGHEQSF

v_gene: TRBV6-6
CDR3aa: CASSYRPFTGAGQGGLNTEAFF

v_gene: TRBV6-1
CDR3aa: CASSDTGGPQYF